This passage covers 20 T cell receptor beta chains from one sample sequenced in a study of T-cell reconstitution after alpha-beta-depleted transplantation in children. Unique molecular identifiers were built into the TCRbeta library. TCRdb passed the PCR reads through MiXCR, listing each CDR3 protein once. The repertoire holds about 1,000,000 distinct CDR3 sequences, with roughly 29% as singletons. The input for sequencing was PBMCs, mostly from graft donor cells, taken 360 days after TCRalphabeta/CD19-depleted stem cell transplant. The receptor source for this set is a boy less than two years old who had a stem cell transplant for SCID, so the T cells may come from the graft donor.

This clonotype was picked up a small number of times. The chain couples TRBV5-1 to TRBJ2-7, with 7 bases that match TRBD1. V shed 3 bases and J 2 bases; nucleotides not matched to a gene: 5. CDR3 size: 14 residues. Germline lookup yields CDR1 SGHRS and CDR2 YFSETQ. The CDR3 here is CASSSTGSTYEQYF. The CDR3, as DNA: TGCGCCAGCAGCTCGACAGGGTCCACCTACGAGCAGTACTTC.

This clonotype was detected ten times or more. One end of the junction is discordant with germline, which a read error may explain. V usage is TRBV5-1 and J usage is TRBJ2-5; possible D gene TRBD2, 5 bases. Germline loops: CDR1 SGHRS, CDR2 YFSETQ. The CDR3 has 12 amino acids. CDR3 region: CASSFPGETQYF. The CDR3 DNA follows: TGTGCCAGCAGTTTTCCGGGGGAGACCCAGTACTTC.

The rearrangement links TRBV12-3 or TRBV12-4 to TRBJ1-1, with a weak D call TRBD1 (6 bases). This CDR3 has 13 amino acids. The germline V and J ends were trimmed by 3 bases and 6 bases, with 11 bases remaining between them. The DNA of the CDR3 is TGTGCCAGCAGTTTGATGGGGACACCTGAAGCTTTCTTT. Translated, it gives CASSLMGTPEAFF.

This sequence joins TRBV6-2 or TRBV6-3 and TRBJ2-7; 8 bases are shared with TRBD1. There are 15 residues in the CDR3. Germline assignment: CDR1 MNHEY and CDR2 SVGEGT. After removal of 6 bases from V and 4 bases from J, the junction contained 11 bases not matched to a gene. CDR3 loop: CASSSVGDRYYEQYF. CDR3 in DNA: TGTGCCAGCAGCTCCGTGGGGGACAGGTATTACGAGCAGTACTTC.

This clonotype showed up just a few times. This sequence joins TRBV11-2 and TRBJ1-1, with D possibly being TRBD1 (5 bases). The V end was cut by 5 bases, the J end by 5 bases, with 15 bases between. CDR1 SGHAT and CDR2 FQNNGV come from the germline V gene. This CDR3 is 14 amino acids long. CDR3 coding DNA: TGTGCCAGCAGCCCTACCCAGGGTAGGACTGAAGCTTTCTTT. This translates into CASSPTQGRTEAFF. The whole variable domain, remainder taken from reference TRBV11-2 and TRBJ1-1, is EAGVAQSPRYKIIEKRQSVAFWCNPISGHATLYWYQQILGQGPKLLIQFQNNGVVDDSQLPKDRFSAERLKGVDSTLKIQPAKLEDSAVYLCASSPTQGRTEAFFGQGTRLTVV.

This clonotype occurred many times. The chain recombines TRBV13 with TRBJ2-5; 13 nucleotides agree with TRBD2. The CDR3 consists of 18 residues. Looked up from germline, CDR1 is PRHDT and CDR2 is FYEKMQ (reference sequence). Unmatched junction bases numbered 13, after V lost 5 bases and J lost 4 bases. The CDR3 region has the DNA TGTGCCAGCAGCCCAAACCACGGGGGACTAGCGGGGATAGAGACCCAGTACTTC. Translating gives CASSPNHGGLAGIETQYF.

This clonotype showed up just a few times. This chain's CDR3 is CASSLGARTVSYNEQFF. The CDR3 bases are TGTGCCAGCAGCTTGGGGGCGCGGACAGTCTCCTACAATGAGCAGTTCTTC. V gene TRBV5-6 combines with J gene TRBJ2-1; D might be TRBD1 (6 bases). The CDR3 has 17 amino acids. Trimming pared 0 bases from V and 0 bases from J, leaving 13 bases between. Germline CDR1 SGHDT, CDR2 YYEEEE.

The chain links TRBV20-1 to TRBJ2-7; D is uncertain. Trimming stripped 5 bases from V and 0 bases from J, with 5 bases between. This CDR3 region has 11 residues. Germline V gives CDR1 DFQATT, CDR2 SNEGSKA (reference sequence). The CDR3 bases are TGCAGTGCTTTTAACTCCTACGAGCAGTACTTC. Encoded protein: CSAFNSYEQYF.

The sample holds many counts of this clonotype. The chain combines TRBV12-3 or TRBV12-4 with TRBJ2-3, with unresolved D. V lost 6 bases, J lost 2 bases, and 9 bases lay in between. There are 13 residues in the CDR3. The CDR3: CASSLLPTDTQYF. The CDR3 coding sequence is TGTGCCAGCAGCTTACTTCCCACAGATACGCAGTATTTT.

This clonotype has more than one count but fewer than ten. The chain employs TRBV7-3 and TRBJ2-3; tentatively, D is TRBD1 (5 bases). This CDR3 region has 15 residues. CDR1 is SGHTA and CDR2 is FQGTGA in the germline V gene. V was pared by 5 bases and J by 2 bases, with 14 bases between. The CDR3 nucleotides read TGTGCCAGCAGCGGACATGGGGATCTCACAGATACGCAGTATTTT. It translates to CASSGHGDLTDTQYF. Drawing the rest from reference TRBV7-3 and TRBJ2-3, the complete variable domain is GAGVSQTPSNKVTEKGKYVELRCDPISGHTALYWYRQSLGQGPEFLIYFQGTGAADDSGLPNDRFFAVRPEGSVSTLKIQRTERGDSAVYLCASSGHGDLTDTQYFGPGTRLTVL.

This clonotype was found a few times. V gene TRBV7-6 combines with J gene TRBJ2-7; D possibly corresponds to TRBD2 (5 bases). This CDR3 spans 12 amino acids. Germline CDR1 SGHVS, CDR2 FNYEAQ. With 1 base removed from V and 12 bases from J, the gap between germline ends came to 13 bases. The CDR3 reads CASSLVDGILYF. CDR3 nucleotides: TGTGCCAGCAGCTTAGTGGACGGGATTCTGTACTTC.

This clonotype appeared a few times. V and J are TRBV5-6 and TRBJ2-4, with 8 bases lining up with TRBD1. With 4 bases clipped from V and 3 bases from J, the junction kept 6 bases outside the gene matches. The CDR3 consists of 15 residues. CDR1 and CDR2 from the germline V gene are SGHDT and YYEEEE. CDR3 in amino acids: CASSPLDRVKNIQYF. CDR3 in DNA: TGTGCCAGCAGCCCTTTGGACAGGGTCAAAAACATTCAGTACTTC. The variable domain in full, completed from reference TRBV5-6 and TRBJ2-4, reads DAGVTQSPTHLIKTRGQQVTLRCSPKSGHDTVSWYQQALGQGPQFIFQYYEEEERQRGNFPDRFSGHQFPNYSSELNVNALLLGDSALYLCASSPLDRVKNIQYFGAGTRLSVL.

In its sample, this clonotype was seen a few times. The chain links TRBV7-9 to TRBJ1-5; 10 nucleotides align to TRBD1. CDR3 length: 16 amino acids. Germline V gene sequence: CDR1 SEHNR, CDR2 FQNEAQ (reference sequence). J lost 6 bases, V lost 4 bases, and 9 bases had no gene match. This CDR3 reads CASSWGTGERGQPQHF. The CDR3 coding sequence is TGTGCCAGCAGCTGGGGGACAGGGGAACGGGGTCAGCCCCAGCATTTT.

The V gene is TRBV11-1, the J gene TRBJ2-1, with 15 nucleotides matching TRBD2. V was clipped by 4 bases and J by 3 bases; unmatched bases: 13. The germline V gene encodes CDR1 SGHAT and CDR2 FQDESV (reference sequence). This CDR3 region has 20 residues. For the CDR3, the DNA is TGTGCCAGCAGCTCCTCCCGGGGACTAGCGGGGGGTCGGAACTACAATGAGCAGTTCTTC. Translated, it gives CASSSSRGLAGGRNYNEQFF.

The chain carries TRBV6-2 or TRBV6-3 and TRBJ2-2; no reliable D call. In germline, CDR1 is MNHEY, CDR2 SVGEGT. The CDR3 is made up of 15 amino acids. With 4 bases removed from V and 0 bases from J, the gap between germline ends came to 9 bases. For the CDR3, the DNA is TGTGCCAGCAGTTCAGTTGACTCGAACACCGGGGAGCTGTTTTTT. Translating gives CASSSVDSNTGELFF.

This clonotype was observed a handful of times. CDR3 bases: TGTGCCAGCAGCGCAGACTACTACAATGAGCAGTTCTTC. The encoded protein is CASSADYYNEQFF. The chain joins TRBV13 to TRBJ2-1; TRBD2 might be the D (5 bases). The CDR3 contains 13 residues. Trimming cost V 5 bases and J 3 bases, with 8 bases left between them. CDR1 and CDR2 from the germline V gene are PRHDT and FYEKMQ (reference sequence).

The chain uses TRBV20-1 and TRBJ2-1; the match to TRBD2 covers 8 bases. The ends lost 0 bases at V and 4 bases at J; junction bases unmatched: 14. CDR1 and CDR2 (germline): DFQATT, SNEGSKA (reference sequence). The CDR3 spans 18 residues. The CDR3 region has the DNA TGCAGTGCTAGAGAGGGGACGGGGGGGCTCCGCCCTTACAATGAGCAGTTCTTC. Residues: CSAREGTGGLRPYNEQFF.

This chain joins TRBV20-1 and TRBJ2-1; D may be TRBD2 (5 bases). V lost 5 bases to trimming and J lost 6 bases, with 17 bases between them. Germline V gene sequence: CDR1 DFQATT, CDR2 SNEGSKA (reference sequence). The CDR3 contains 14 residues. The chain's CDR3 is CSAADWGDPNEQFF. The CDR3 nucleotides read TGCAGTGCTGCGGACTGGGGAGACCCCAATGAGCAGTTCTTC.

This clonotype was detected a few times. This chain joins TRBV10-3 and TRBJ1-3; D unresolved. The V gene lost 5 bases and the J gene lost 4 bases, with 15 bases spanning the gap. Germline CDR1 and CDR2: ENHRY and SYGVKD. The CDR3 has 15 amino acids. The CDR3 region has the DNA TGTGCCATCAGTTTTTCTTCCACTCACGGAAACACCATATATTTT. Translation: CAISFSSTHGNTIYF.

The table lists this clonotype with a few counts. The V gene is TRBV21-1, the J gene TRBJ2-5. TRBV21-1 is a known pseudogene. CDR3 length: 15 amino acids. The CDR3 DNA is TGTGCCAGCAGCAAAGAAACGGGGTTTGGAGAGACCCAGTACTTC. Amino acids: CASSKETGFGETQYF.